This note documents a single TCR beta chain sequence. Its antigen is not known. This record comes from a study of CD8+ T cells in alopecia areata. About the study: Treated patients took oral tofacitinib at 5 to 10 mg twice daily. Study results and limitations: Throughout tofacitinib, many expanded lesional clones continued to persist in scalp and blood. The study found tofacitinib significantly decreased scalp clonality and expanded CD8+ clones among the top 100.

Isolated RNA was reverse transcribed into cDNA used as the sequencing template. TCRdb's table, derived via immunoSEQ multiplex PCR, lists solely in-frame clones and lacks some. This repertoire shows fewer than 250,000 clones, 64% found once; its top ten account for 3.5% to 5%. Treatment specified: oral pan-JAK inhibitor, 5-10 mg twice daily. The TCR comes from a human donor with alopecia areata. The sample here was CD4+ T cells sorted from blood, taken at week 4, from a patient treated with tofacitinib.

CDR3 region: CASSLEGTSGQPQHF. The CDR3 DNA follows: TGCGCCAGCAGCTTAGAGGGAACGTCGGGTCAGCCCCAGCATTTT. The chain links TRBV5-1 to TRBJ1-5, with D hard to call. This CDR3 comprises 15 residues. Germline CDR1 is SGHRS and CDR2 is YFSETQ. The V end lost 2 bases, the J end lost 6 bases, and 15 bases lay between the germline ends. The complete variable domain, with remaining parts taken from reference TRBV5-1 and TRBJ1-5, reads KAGVTQTPRYLIKTRGQQVTLSCSPISGHRSVSWYQQTPGQGLQFLFEYFSETQRNKGNFPGRFSGRQFSNSRSEMNVSTLELGDSALYLCASSLEGTSGQPQHFGDGTRLSIL.